The 24 T cell receptor beta chains below come from one sample, sequenced in a study of cytomegalovirus exposure and HLA in healthy donors. Generated by immunoSEQ multiplex PCR, the TCRdb table keeps only in-frame clones and is missing some. Among 170,000 or so clones listed, roughly 80% were seen once. The sample was PBMCs. The receptors were sampled from a woman under 30 in good health and CMV-seropositive.

This clone was counted between two and nine times. The chain couples TRBV7-8 to TRBJ2-7, with 11 bases fitting TRBD1. V lost 6 bases, J lost 5 bases, and 6 bases stayed unmatched. CDR1 is SGHVS and CDR2 is FQNEAQ in the germline V gene. This CDR3 has 14 amino acids. The CDR3: CASSPRTGGDEQYF. CDR3 coding DNA: TGTGCCAGCAGTCCCCGGACAGGGGGCGACGAGCAGTACTTC.

In this sample, this clone turned up a few times. The J gene is TRBJ2-7, the V gene TRBV4-2; 7 bases agree with TRBD1. V gave up 1 base and J gave up 2 bases; unmatched junction bases: 2. The CDR3 runs to 14 residues. CDR1 is LGHNA and CDR2 is YNFKEQ in the germline V gene. CDR3: CASSQVGQTYEQYF. Here the CDR3 DNA reads TGTGCCAGCAGCCAAGTGGGACAGACCTACGAGCAGTACTTC.

The chain uses TRBV5-6 and TRBJ1-6; D ambiguous. Germline V lookup: CDR1 SGHDT, CDR2 YYEEEE. With 2 bases removed from V and 0 bases from J, the gap between germline ends came to 9 bases. The CDR3 totals 16 residues. CDR3 sequence reads: CASSLGLFSYNSPLHF. The CDR3 nucleotides read TGTGCCAGCAGCTTAGGACTGTTCTCCTATAATTCACCCCTCCACTTT.

This clone was detected only a few times. DNA for the CDR3: TGCAGTGCTGATCAGGGATATGAGCAGTTCTTC. Its translation: CSADQGYEQFF. V is TRBV20-1 and J is TRBJ2-1; weak D call: TRBD1 (5 bases). The V gene's germline CDR1 is DFQATT and CDR2 SNEGSKA (reference sequence). The V end was cut by 5 bases, the J end by 8 bases, with 10 bases between. The CDR3 consists of 11 residues.

J is TRBJ2-1 and V is TRBV9, with TRBD2 identical over 10 bases. The junction had 10 bases not matched to a gene; V was cut back by 3 bases and J by 7 bases. Germline V gives CDR1 SGDLS, CDR2 YYNGEE. The CDR3 length is 16 residues. As DNA, the CDR3 is TGTGCCAGCAGCGCCGGACTAGCGGCCTTAGGGAATGAGCAGTTCTTC. It specifies CASSAGLAALGNEQFF.

The rearrangement joins TRBV6-4 to TRBJ2-1, with D perhaps TRBD2 (6 bases). The CDR3 totals 14 residues. Germline CDR1 and CDR2: MRHNA and SNTAGT. V lost 11 bases to trimming and J lost 8 bases, with 22 bases between them. The chain's CDR3 is CAACGAGFVYEQFF. The CDR3 DNA reads as TGTGCCGCGTGCGGGGCGGGGTTCGTCTATGAGCAGTTCTTC.

This sequence joins TRBV7-9 and TRBJ1-3; D is perhaps TRBD1 (5 bases). The CDR3 contains 14 residues. Germline CDR1 reads SEHNR; CDR2 reads FQNEAQ (reference sequence). The V end was cut by 2 bases, the J end by 2 bases, with 7 bases between. The CDR3 nucleotides are TGTGCCAGCAGCTTACCAGGGACTGGAAACACCATATATTTT. It specifies CASSLPGTGNTIYF.

The genes are TRBV27 and TRBJ1-4; tentatively, D is TRBD1 (5 bases). The CDR3 has 15 residues. V dropped 5 bases and J dropped 4 bases, with 14 bases sitting between them. Germline assignment: CDR1 MNHEY and CDR2 SMNVEV (reference sequence). The CDR3 reads CASSPWAGGNEKLFF. The CDR3 region has the DNA TGTGCCAGCAGTCCTTGGGCCGGGGGTAATGAAAAACTGTTTTTT.

The chain recombines TRBV2 with TRBJ2-5, with 13 bases matching TRBD2. From germline, CDR1 is SNHLY and CDR2 FYNNEI. The J segment lost 7 bases and the V segment lost 2 bases, leaving 4 bases of the junction unmatched. The CDR3 has 15 residues. The CDR3 loop is CASSETSGGAGTQYF. Written as DNA, the CDR3 is TGTGCCAGCAGTGAAACTAGCGGGGGGGCCGGGACCCAGTACTTC.

This clone was observed a handful of times. This chain links TRBV14 with TRBJ1-1, with D tentatively TRBD1 (5 bases). The CDR3 totals 12 residues. CDR1 is SGHDN, CDR2 FVKESK, per germline. With 4 bases removed from V and 3 bases from J, the gap between germline ends came to 6 bases. The CDR3 DNA follows: TGTGCCAGCAGCCCACAGGACACTGAAGCTTTCTTT. This codes for CASSPQDTEAFF.

The DNA for the CDR3 is TGTGCCAGCAGCCGTGACACCTTCCGGAACACCGGGGAGCTGTTTTTT. This codes for CASSRDTFRNTGELFF. V usage is TRBV7-2 and J usage is TRBJ2-2; D remains ambiguous. The V gene's germline CDR1 is SGHTA and CDR2 FQGNSA. The CDR3 extends over 16 amino acids. V was cut by 5 bases and J by 1 base, with 14 bases left in between.

The V and J genes are TRBV5-1 and TRBJ2-6; D may be TRBD1 (6 bases). Germline V CDR1 and CDR2: SGHRS, YFSETQ. V lost 1 base to trimming and J lost 1 base, with 12 bases between them. The CDR3 length is 17 residues. DNA of the CDR3: TGCGCCAGCAGCTTGAACCCCCAGGGGTCTGGGGCCAACGTCCTGACTTTC. Its protein is CASSLNPQGSGANVLTF.

CDR3 residues: CASSGGQLNTEAFF. The CDR3 bases are TGCGCCAGCAGCGGGGGACAGCTGAACACTGAAGCTTTCTTT. The gene calls are TRBV5-1 and TRBJ1-1, with 7 bases fitting TRBD1. This CDR3 has 14 amino acids. Germline V lookup: CDR1 SGHRS, CDR2 YFSETQ. With 4 bases clipped from V and 0 bases from J, the junction kept 3 bases outside the gene matches.

This clone occurred once. The chain employs TRBV7-9 and TRBJ2-1; 9 bases match TRBD2. V was pared by 5 bases and J by 7 bases, with 6 bases of the junction left unmatched. Per germline, CDR1 SEHNR and CDR2 FQNEAQ (reference sequence). There are 14 residues in the CDR3. This CDR3 is CASSPSGGLNEQFF. The DNA of the CDR3 is TGTGCCAGCAGCCCAAGCGGGGGGCTGAATGAGCAGTTCTTC.

This clone was seen a single time. The V and J genes are TRBV18 and TRBJ2-3; 8 bases agree with TRBD2. The germline CDR1 and CDR2 sequences are KGHSH and LQKENI. This CDR3 comprises 15 residues. Losses at the gene ends were 2 bases for V and 6 bases for J; bases not matched to a gene: 7. CDR3 protein: CASSPFGGALDTQYF. In nucleotides, the CDR3 is TGTGCCAGCTCACCATTCGGGGGGGCCTTGGATACGCAGTATTTT. The full variable domain, in which reference TRBV18 and TRBJ2-3 provide the parts outside the CDR3, is NAGVMQNPRHLVRRRGQEARLRCSPMKGHSHVYWYRQLPEEGLKFMVYLQKENIIDESGMPKERFSAEFPKEGPSILRIQQVVRGDSAAYFCASSPFGGALDTQYFGPGTRLTVL.

V is TRBV2 and J is TRBJ1-5; the D is unclear. Trimming pared 7 bases from V and 1 base from J, leaving 11 bases between. The CDR3 totals 14 residues. The V gene's germline CDR1 is SNHLY and CDR2 FYNNEI. CDR3 loop: CASKPGLSNQPQHF. For the CDR3, the DNA is TGTGCCAGCAAGCCGGGTTTAAGCAATCAGCCCCAGCATTTT.

The DNA of the CDR3 is TGTGCCAGCATTCTTTCCGGGACAGGGTTCCTGGCCCAGCATTTT. The encoded protein is CASILSGTGFLAQHF. The V and J genes are TRBV28 and TRBJ1-5; 9 positions agree with TRBD1. J was trimmed by 11 bases and V by 7 bases; bases with no gene match: 15. The germline CDR1 and CDR2 sequences are MDHEN and SYDVKM. This CDR3 region has 15 residues.

The V gene is TRBV6-1, the J gene TRBJ1-2, with unresolved D. Trimming shortened V by 4 bases and J by 2 bases, and 5 bases separated the two germline ends. The length of the CDR3 is 12 residues. CDR1 MNHNS and CDR2 SASEGT come from the germline V gene. The CDR3, as DNA: TGTGCCAGCAGTGTAGTGAACTATGGCTACACCTTC. It encodes CASSVVNYGYTF.

V is TRBV6-6 and J is TRBJ2-7; 8 positions match TRBD1. Germline-derived CDR1 and CDR2 are MNHNY and SVGAGI (reference sequence). The CDR3 covers 14 residues. V lost 7 bases and J lost 6; bases outside the gene matches: 11. The CDR3 nucleotides read TGTGCCAGCAACTATGGACAGGGTTTCGGCGAGCAGTACTTC. Its translation is CASNYGQGFGEQYF.

The chain uses TRBV19 and TRBJ2-1; D possibly corresponds to TRBD2 (6 bases). With 3 bases removed from V and 4 bases from J, the gap between germline ends came to 22 bases. Germline values: CDR1 LNHDA, CDR2 SQIVND (reference sequence). The length of the CDR3 is 18 residues. In DNA form, the CDR3 reads TGTGCCAGTAGTATCCCTGGGTCTGGGGCGGGGAAGTACAATGAGCAGTTCTTC. Protein product: CASSIPGSGAGKYNEQFF.

V gene TRBV7-6 combines with J gene TRBJ1-2, with D tentatively TRBD1 (5 bases). Trimming removed 5 bases at V and 4 bases at J, with 11 bases between. The CDR3 sequence is 13 residues long. Germline values: CDR1 SGHVS, CDR2 FNYEAQ. This CDR3 reads CASSPPGGYGYTF. CDR3 bases: TGTGCCAGCAGCCCGCCGGGGGGCTATGGCTACACCTTC.

The J gene is TRBJ1-1, the V gene TRBV19, with 8 bases matching TRBD1. Germline assignment: CDR1 LNHDA and CDR2 SQIVND (reference sequence). The CDR3 spans 17 residues. The V gene end was trimmed by 2 bases and the J gene end by 5 bases; junction bases not matched to a gene: 13. The chain's CDR3 is CASSILGVQGARTEAFF. CDR3 nucleotide sequence: TGTGCCAGTAGTATATTAGGGGTGCAGGGGGCGCGAACTGAAGCTTTCTTT.

The chain links TRBV4-1 to TRBJ2-7, with 11 bases that match TRBD1. Germline V gene lookup returns CDR1 MGHRA and CDR2 YSYEKL. This CDR3 is 14 amino acids long. V lost 4 bases to trimming and J lost 2 bases; unmatched junction nucleotides: 1. CDR3 sequence reads: CASSLGQGAYEQYF. DNA for the CDR3: TGCGCCAGCAGCCTGGGACAGGGGGCCTACGAGCAGTACTTC.

CDR3 loop: CASSPRVTGQAEAFF. In nucleotides, the CDR3 is TGTGCCAGTAGTCCCAGAGTTACGGGACAGGCTGAAGCTTTCTTT. The rearrangement links TRBV19 to TRBJ1-1, with TRBD1 matching 8 bases. Trimming took 5 bases from V and 6 from J; bases not matched to a gene: 11. CDR3 size: 15 residues. Germline values: CDR1 LNHDA, CDR2 SQIVND (reference sequence).